Listed below are T cell receptor beta chains from one sample, sequenced in a study of long-term antiretroviral therapy in people with HIV. Assay used: immunoSEQ multiplex PCR; TCRdb lists only in-frame clones, some missing. The table includes around 25,000 clones, more than 65% detected once. The sample was unsorted PBMCs, taken 1.1 years before starting antiretroviral therapy. The receptor set was obtained from a woman in her 30s with HIV. Each CDR3 is given with its conserved first and last residue. A D gene is named only where the DNA matches it firmly. Some rows mark clone size as missing; the rest say once, few, many or name a class of expanded clone.

d_gene | abundance | j_gene | v_gene | CDR3aa | CDR3nt
NA | NA | TRBJ1-5 | TRBV2 | CASSDRGAPQHF | TGTGCCAGCAGTGATCGGGGGGCGCCCCAGCATTTT
NA | NA | TRBJ2-5 | TRBV7-9 | CASSLASMAETQYF | TGTGCCAGCAGCCTTGCATCAATGGCAGAGACCCAGTACTTC
NA | NA | TRBJ1-5 | TRBV12-2 | CASRKDRDREFYSNQPQHF | TGTGCAAGTCGCAAAGACCGGGACAGGGAATTTTATAGCAATCAGCCCCAGCATTTT
NA | few | TRBJ2-3 | TRBV9 | CASTGAALSTDTQYF | TGTGCCAGCACTGGGGCGGCGCTCTCCACAGATACGCAGTATTTT
NA | NA | TRBJ1-2 | TRBV2 | CASSSGRGFQVGYGYTF | TGTGCCAGCAGCTCCGGACGGGGGTTTCAAGTCGGATATGGCTACACCTTC
NA | NA | TRBJ1-5 | TRBV5-6 | CASSLRQDQPQHF | TGTGCCAGCAGCTTGCGGCAGGATCAGCCCCAGCATTTT
NA | NA | TRBJ1-5 | TRBV15 | CATSRGGAGNQPQHF | TGTGCCACCAGCAGAGGGGGGGCTGGCAATCAGCCCCAGCATTTT
NA | NA | TRBJ2-6 | TRBV2 | CASSGTPGGLSGANVLTF | TGTGCCAGCAGTGGAACCCCCGGCGGACTCTCTGGGGCCAACGTCCTGACTTTC
NA | few | TRBJ2-2 | TRBV6-4 | CASSDSPDTGELFF | TGTGCCAGCAGTGACTCCCCAGACACCGGGGAGCTGTTTTTT
NA | NA | TRBJ1-5 | TRBV10-3 | CAISVRYDSNQPQHF | TGTGCCATCAGTGTCAGGTACGATAGCAATCAGCCCCAGCATTTT
NA | NA | TRBJ1-5 | TRBV2 | CASSEKGEASPQHF | TGTGCCAGCAGTGAAAAAGGGGAGGCCTCCCCCCAGCATTTT
NA | NA | TRBJ2-4 | TRBV11-2 | CASSPYGVTSDIQYF | TGTGCCAGCAGCCCATACGGTGTGACTAGTGACATTCAGTACTTC
NA | once | TRBJ2-5 | TRBV30 | CAWSGDRPGPLETQYF | TGTGCCTGGAGCGGAGACCGGCCGGGGCCATTGGAGACCCAGTACTTC
NA | NA | TRBJ2-1 | TRBV25-1 | CASSDEGYGDEQFF | TGTGCCAGCAGTGACGAGGGTTACGGGGATGAGCAGTTCTTC
TRBD1 | NA | TRBJ1-1 | TRBV6-5 | CASSSPGQGAAEAFF | TGTGCCAGCAGTTCCCCGGGACAGGGGGCGGCTGAAGCTTTCTTT
TRBD1 | NA | TRBJ2-5 | TRBV7-2 | CASSFRDSQETQYF | TGTGCCAGCAGCTTTAGGGACAGTCAAGAGACCCAGTACTTC
NA | NA | TRBJ1-6 | TRBV30 | CAWTGPVSSSPLHF | TGTGCCTGGACCGGGCCCGTTAGTAGTTCACCCCTCCACTTT
NA | NA | TRBJ1-3 | TRBV5-1 | CASSIGQTSGNTIYF | TGCGCCAGCAGTATCGGACAAACCTCTGGAAACACCATATATTTT
NA | once | TRBJ1-1 | TRBV28 | CASTSPGDARGIEAFF | TGTGCCAGCACTTCCCCCGGAGATGCTAGAGGGATTGAAGCTTTCTTT
NA | NA | TRBJ1-2 | TRBV18 | CASSPVEGGKAGYTF | TGTGCCAGCTCACCGGTTGAGGGGGGGAAGGCTGGCTACACCTTC
TRBD1 | NA | TRBJ2-3 | TRBV6-5 | CASRATGGETDTQYF | TGTGCCAGCAGGGCGACAGGGGGTGAGACAGATACGCAGTATTTT
NA | NA | TRBJ1-1 | TRBV6-1 | CASTAREGWRAFF | TGTGCCAGCACCGCGCGCGAGGGTTGGAGGGCTTTCTTT
NA | NA | TRBJ2-5 | TRBV10-3 | CAIGTGMETQYF | TGTGCCATCGGAACAGGGATGGAGACCCAGTACTTC
NA | once | TRBJ1-3 | TRBV4-1 | CASSQEAPGNTIYF | TGCGCCAGCAGCCAAGAGGCTCCTGGAAACACCATATATTTT
NA | NA | TRBJ1-2 | TRBV27 | CASSPSLGGYGYTF | TGTGCCAGCAGTCCCTCGCTCGGCGGCTATGGCTACACCTTC
NA | NA | TRBJ2-5 | TRBV6-5 | CASIRLETQYF | TGTGCCAGCATTAGGCTGGAGACCCAGTACTTC
NA | NA | TRBJ2-5 | TRBV18 | CASSPGGVETQYF | TGTGCCAGCTCACCAGGCGGGGTGGAGACCCAGTACTTC
NA | NA | TRBJ2-6 | TRBV27 | CASSFIKFGANVLTF | TGTGCCAGCAGTTTCATAAAGTTTGGGGCCAACGTCCTGACTTTC
NA | NA | TRBJ1-3 | TRBV15 | CATSRDSPRNTIYF | TGTGCCACCAGCAGAGACAGTCCTAGAAACACCATATATTTT
NA | NA | TRBJ2-3 | TRBV19 | CASSIPQSGTDTQYF | TGTGCCAGTAGTATTCCACAATCGGGCACAGATACGCAGTATTTT
NA | NA | TRBJ2-3 | TRBV6-1 | CASSPLTGGTDTQYF | TGTGCCAGCAGCCCCCTGACGGGCGGCACAGATACGCAGTATTTT
NA | once | TRBJ1-2 | TRBV6-6 | CASSYGGGGEISGYTF | TGTGCCAGCAGTTACGGCGGAGGAGGGGAGATTAGTGGCTACACCTTC
TRBD1 | NA | TRBJ1-5 | TRBV2 | CASTGEPFNQPQHF | TGTGCCAGTACAGGGGAGCCCTTCAATCAGCCCCAGCATTTT
NA | once | TRBJ1-1 | TRBV5-1 | CASSSRTANTEAFF | TGCGCCAGCAGCTCTAGGACAGCGAACACTGAAGCTTTCTTT
NA | NA | TRBJ2-3 | TRBV5-1 | CASSLVPTADTQYF | TGCGCCAGCAGCTTAGTACCTACCGCAGATACGCAGTATTTT
NA | NA | TRBJ2-2 | TRBV14 | CASSRSLANTGELFF | TGTGCCAGCAGCCGATCACTAGCGAACACCGGGGAGCTGTTTTTT
TRBD2 | NA | TRBJ2-4 | TRBV7-9 | CASSPLRGELNF | TGTGCCAGCAGCCCGCTTCGGGGGGAACTCAACTTC
NA | NA | TRBJ1-6 | TRBV5-1 | CASSLSGESSPLHF | TGCGCCAGCAGCTTGTCGGGGGAAAGCTCACCCCTCCACTTT
NA | NA | TRBJ2-5 | TRBV5-1 | CASSLGTVQETQYF | TGCGCCAGCAGCTTGGGGACAGTCCAAGAGACCCAGTACTTC
TRBD1 | NA | TRBJ1-1 | TRBV6-5 | CATRQGDMNTEAFF | TGTGCCACGAGACAGGGAGATATGAACACTGAAGCTTTCTTT
NA | NA | TRBJ2-1 | TRBV7-8 | CASEQGWDNEQFF | TGTGCCAGCGAGCAGGGGTGGGACAATGAGCAGTTCTTC